The 5 T cell receptor beta chains given below trace back to one sample, sequenced in a study of shared clonotypes between healthy human individuals. Some clones are missing from TCRdb's copy, which holds only in-frame ones; the method was immunoSEQ multiplex PCR. The table includes about 2.4 million clones, roughly 93% detected once. Sequenced material: naive CD4+ T cells from PBMCs. Noted subset: CD45RA+ positively selected. The receptors were sampled from a man in his late teens or twenties in good health. Some clones in this sample may be carry-over from other donors' samples.

Remarks on this clone: Additional DNA sequences in this sample encode the identical CDR3. The chain has TRBV7-3 and TRBJ2-7; 13 bases line up with TRBD2. The CDR3 is 15 residues long. The V and J ends lost 5 bases and 3 bases, in that order; junction bases with no gene match: 4. The germline CDR1 and CDR2 sequences are SGHTA and FQGTGA. CDR3 in DNA: TGTGCCAGCAGCCCTGGACTAGCGGGGGTCTACGAGCAGTACTTC. Amino acids: CASSPGLAGVYEQYF.

The chain employs TRBV7-2 and TRBJ2-7; no clear D gene. This CDR3 is built from 15 residues. Germline V lookup: CDR1 SGHTA, CDR2 FQGNSA. V was shortened by 5 bases and J by 5 bases, with 19 bases between the two germline ends. CDR3 in amino acids: CASSLVATREDEQYF. The CDR3 DNA sequence: TGTGCCAGCAGCCTAGTGGCTACAAGAGAGGACGAGCAGTACTTC.

The V gene is TRBV4-2, the J gene TRBJ2-7, with D possibly being TRBD1 (6 bases). The CDR3 is 13 residues long. From germline, CDR1 is LGHNA and CDR2 YNFKEQ. The V end was cut by 7 bases, the J end by 3 bases, with 13 bases between. The CDR3 loop is CASTRDKGYEQYF. As DNA, the CDR3 is TGTGCCAGCACCCGGGACAAAGGCTACGAGCAGTACTTC.

The V and J genes are TRBV5-1 and TRBJ2-2, with D possibly TRBD1 on 5 matching bases. Trimming cost V 4 bases and J 5 bases, with 12 bases left between them. The length of the CDR3 is 14 residues. CDR1 is SGHRS, CDR2 YFSETQ, per germline. CDR3 in amino acids: CASSNQGRTGELFF. DNA for the CDR3: TGCGCCAGCAGCAACCAGGGTAGAACCGGGGAGCTGTTTTTT.

With respect to this clone: The same CDR3 arises from other DNA sequences in this sample as well. V gene TRBV9 combines with J gene TRBJ2-7; D is undetermined. Germline CDR1 and CDR2: SGDLS and YYNGEE. V lost 0 bases and J lost 0, with 10 bases in between. The CDR3 contains 15 residues. The CDR3 DNA is TGTGCCAGCAGCGTAGCGGGCACATACTCCTACGAGCAGTACTTC. It translates to CASSVAGTYSYEQYF.